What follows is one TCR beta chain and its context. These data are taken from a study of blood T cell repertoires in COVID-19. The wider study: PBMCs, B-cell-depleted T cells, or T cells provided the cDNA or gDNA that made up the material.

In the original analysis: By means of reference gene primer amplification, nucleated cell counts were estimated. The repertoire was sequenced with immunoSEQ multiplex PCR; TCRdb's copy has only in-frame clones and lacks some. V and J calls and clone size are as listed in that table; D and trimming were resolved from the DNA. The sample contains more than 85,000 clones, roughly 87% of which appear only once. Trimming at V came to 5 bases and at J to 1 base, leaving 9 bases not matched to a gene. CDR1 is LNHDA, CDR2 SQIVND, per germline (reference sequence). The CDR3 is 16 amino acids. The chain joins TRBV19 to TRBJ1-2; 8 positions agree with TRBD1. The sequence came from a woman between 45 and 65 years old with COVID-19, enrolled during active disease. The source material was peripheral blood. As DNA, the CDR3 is TGTGCCAGTAGTCCGACAGGGGCCGTACTTAACTATGGCTACACCTTC. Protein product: CASSPTGAVLNYGYTF.